This record concerns one TCR beta chain sequence. What it recognizes is unknown. Those patients picked for sequencing had displayed CD8+CD57+ cell expansion on flow cytometry. The data were obtained in a study of CD8+CD57+ T cells in acquired aplastic anemia. In the study overall: The average for DNA from sorted CD4+ and CD8+ cells was roughly 3 ug.

The template for TCR beta VDJ and CDR3 sequence profiling was genomic DNA. A single record per CDR3 protein comes from TCRdb applying MiXCR to the reads. Of some 200,000 distinct CDR3 sequences in the sample, about half were seen once. Regarding the study as a whole: The number of CD8+ CDR3 sequences shared by patients and controls was around 30.

V trimming: 5 bases; J trimming: 1 base; junction bases outside the gene matches: 6. CDR1 and CDR2 (germline): SGHTA, FQGTGA. The CDR3 contains 16 residues. This receptor was obtained from a human donor with aplastic anemia. Sequenced input: sorted CD4+, CD8+, or CD8+CD57+ T cells (not recorded which) from PBMCs. The gene calls are TRBV7-3 and TRBJ2-1; 9 nucleotides align to TRBD1. The CDR3 DNA reads as TGTGCCAGCAGCCTCCGGACAGGGGCATCCTACAATGAGCAGTTCTTC. It encodes CASSLRTGASYNEQFF.